These 6 T cell receptor beta chains originate from one sample sequenced in a study of T cell responses to AZD1222 COVID-19 vaccine. Clones were sequenced by immunoSEQ multiplex PCR, and TCRdb holds only the in-frame ones, with some missing. The sample lists over 95,000 clones; more than 85% were seen once. This material consisted of peripheral blood, taken on day 0 of AZD1222 vaccination. Source of these receptors: an adult in good health.

The J gene is TRBJ2-7, the V gene TRBV18, with D uncertain. Germline V gene data show CDR1 as KGHSH and CDR2 as LQKENI. V lost 2 bases and J lost 3, with 8 bases in between. This CDR3 is 13 amino acids long. CDR3 coding DNA: TGTGCCAGCTCACCAAAAGGCGGCTACGAGCAGTACTTC. It encodes CASSPKGGYEQYF.

The chain has TRBV5-4 and TRBJ2-7, with 7 bases that match TRBD2. CDR1 SGHNT and CDR2 YYREEE come from the germline V gene (reference sequence). Trimming removed 5 bases from V and 1 base from J; junction bases left unmatched: 3. The CDR3 consists of 13 residues. CDR3 loop: CASSGGGSYEQYF. The CDR3 nucleotides are TGTGCCAGCAGTGGGGGGGGTTCCTACGAGCAGTACTTC.

The V gene is TRBV6-5, the J gene TRBJ2-4, with 7 positions matching TRBD2. The ends lost 8 bases at V and 2 bases at J; junction bases unmatched: 6. This CDR3 has 14 amino acids. CDR1 is MNHEY, CDR2 SVGAGI, per germline. As DNA, the CDR3 is TGTGCCAGCGGGAGGGGCCCCTCCAAAAACATTCAGTACTTC. Amino acid sequence: CASGRGPSKNIQYF.

V and J are TRBV5-5 and TRBJ1-6; D gene unclear. The CDR3 is 17 amino acids. The germline gives CDR1 SGHKS, CDR2 YYEKEE (reference sequence). Trimming left V 4 bases short and J 4 bases short, with 18 bases between. CDR3 in amino acids: CASSRSPRDRYNSPLHF. In DNA, the CDR3 is TGTGCCAGCAGCCGATCACCTAGAGATAGGTATAATTCACCCCTCCACTTT.

The V gene is TRBV6-2 or TRBV6-3, the J gene TRBJ1-1, with no clear D. Germline V CDR1 and CDR2: MNHEY, SVGEGT. V lost 1 base to trimming and J lost 14 bases, with 14 bases between them. The CDR3 totals 12 residues. CDR3 amino acids: CASSYYGDTVFF. The CDR3 bases are TGTGCCAGCAGTTACTATGGCGATACCGTCTTCTTT.

This rearrangement joins TRBV3-1 (or the pseudogene TRBV3-2) to TRBJ2-3, with D tentatively TRBD2 (6 bases). Between the trimmed V and J ends, which lost 1 base and 0 bases, there was a span of 8 bases. The CDR3 runs 15 residues. The V gene's germline CDR1 is LGHDT and CDR2 YNNKEL (reference sequence). CDR3 protein: CASSQAAGSTDTQYF. The CDR3 nucleotides are TGTGCCAGCAGCCAAGCTGCGGGGAGCACAGATACGCAGTATTTT.